Ten or more counts support the clone carrying this TCR beta chain. Its antigen remains unidentified. The data are from a study of CD8 T cells in ankylosing spondylitis. Study results and limitations: A motif in TCR beta, a set of roughly eight highly homologous variants, appeared characteristic of ankylosing spondylitis blood.

V lost 5 bases, J lost 2 bases, and 13 bases lay in between. This CDR3 region has 13 residues. CDR1 and CDR2 (germline): DFQATT, SNEGSKA (reference sequence). With molecular barcodes, quantitative 5'-RACE was used to make the TCR beta libraries. TCRdb recomputed calls from the 5' RACE reads with MiXCR, one row per CDR3 protein. The repertoire holds under 250,000 distinct CDR3 sequences, with about 10% as singletons. V is TRBV20-1 and J is TRBJ2-7; possible D gene TRBD2, 6 bases. The TCR was taken from a male donor with ankylosing spondylitis or in good health (not recorded which). Sequencing was done on a sample of blood, either unsorted or a sorted T cell fraction (not recorded which). The CDR3 sequence: CSAWRDGPYEQYF. Here the CDR3 DNA reads TGCAGTGCTTGGAGGGACGGGCCCTACGAGCAGTACTTC.